These 22 T cell receptor beta chains were sequenced from one sample in a study of blood T cell repertoires in COVID-19. Here immunoSEQ multiplex PCR was the method, and the copy in TCRdb shows in-frame clones only, minus some. The table includes over 100,000 clones, more than 75% detected once. Sequencing input: peripheral blood. The source of these receptors is a middle-aged man with acute or convalescent COVID-19.

The gene calls are TRBV4-2 and TRBJ1-4, with D possibly being TRBD1 (5 bases). Between the trimmed V and J ends, which lost 4 bases and 0 bases, there was a span of 12 bases. This CDR3 region has 16 residues. Germline loops: CDR1 LGHNA, CDR2 YNFKEQ. This chain's CDR3 is CASSPAGGPTNEKLFF. CDR3 DNA sequence: TGTGCCAGCAGCCCCGCCGGGGGACCAACTAATGAAAAACTGTTTTTT.

This clone was found a few times. The V call is TRBV5-5, the J call TRBJ1-5, with 10 positions matching TRBD1. The CDR3 sequence is 18 residues long. Per germline, CDR1 SGHKS and CDR2 YYEKEE (reference sequence). With V trimmed by 1 base and J by 0 bases, 7 bases remained unmatched. CDR3 nucleotide sequence: TGTGCCAGCAGCTTGTATGGGACAGGGGACTATAGCAATCAGCCCCAGCATTTT. This sequence encodes CASSLYGTGDYSNQPQHF.

The chain is built from TRBV5-4 and TRBJ2-5; 7 bases agree with TRBD2. J gave up 2 bases and V 1 base, and 2 bases lay outside the gene matches. Germline CDR1 SGHNT, CDR2 YYREEE (reference sequence). This CDR3 spans 14 amino acids. CDR3 in amino acids: CASSLPAGQETQYF. CDR3 bases: TGTGCCAGCAGCTTGCCAGCGGGGCAAGAGACCCAGTACTTC.

In its sample, this clone was seen once. The rearrangement joins TRBV29-1 to TRBJ2-7; D is perhaps TRBD1 (6 bases). Deletions cut 0 bases from V and 0 bases from J, with 12 bases between. Germline V gene data show CDR1 as SQVTM and CDR2 as ANQGSEA. The CDR3 consists of 15 residues. The CDR3 DNA follows: TGCAGCGTTGAAGAGATTAGGGGGACCTCCTACGAGCAGTACTTC. Translating it yields CSVEEIRGTSYEQYF.

The chain links TRBV10-3 to TRBJ2-1; TRBD2 agrees at 9 bases. The CDR3 totals 17 residues. Germline CDR1 and CDR2: ENHRY and SYGVKD. J gave up 6 bases and V 4 bases, and 13 bases lay outside the gene matches. Here the CDR3 DNA reads TGTGCCATCAGTGGGGCTAGCGGGATTGATAACCCCAATGAGCAGTTCTTC. Translation: CAISGASGIDNPNEQFF.

The chain couples TRBV7-9 to TRBJ1-4, with D perhaps matching TRBD1 (6 bases). Germline V lookup: CDR1 SEHNR, CDR2 FQNEAQ (reference sequence). There are 19 residues in the CDR3. V lost 4 bases and J 0 bases, leaving 21 bases between the germline ends. The CDR3 bases are TGTGCCAGCAGCTCCCCCCGGGACAAAAGCCCCACAACTAATGAAAAACTGTTTTTT. As protein: CASSSPRDKSPTTNEKLFF.

The genes are TRBV18 and TRBJ2-1; D possibly corresponds to TRBD2 (6 bases). Germline values: CDR1 KGHSH, CDR2 LQKENI. CDR3 size: 15 residues. Trimming left V 5 bases short and J 3 bases short, with 14 bases between. CDR3 bases: TGTGCCAGCTCAAAGGAGGGCAGCCACTACAATGAGCAGTTCTTC. Protein: CASSKEGSHYNEQFF.

The chain joins TRBV29-1 to TRBJ1-3; TRBD1 aligns across 8 bases. The J segment lost 4 bases and the V segment lost 5 bases, leaving 7 bases of the junction unmatched. CDR1 and CDR2 (germline): SQVTM, ANQGSEA. This CDR3 has 14 amino acids. The CDR3 bases are TGCAGCGTTCGACAGGGGCTGAGCGGAAACACCATATATTTT. Residues: CSVRQGLSGNTIYF.

V is TRBV6-5 and J is TRBJ2-2; no clear D. The CDR3 extends over 14 amino acids. V was pared by 6 bases and J by 0 bases, with 8 bases between. The V gene's germline CDR1 is MNHEY and CDR2 SVGAGI. The CDR3 nucleotides read TGTGCCAGCAGCTGGGCCTCGAACACCGGGGAGCTGTTTTTT. Translated: CASSWASNTGELFF.

The chain couples TRBV7-8 to TRBJ1-1, with D possibly TRBD1 on 5 matching bases. CDR3 size: 14 residues. Germline loops: CDR1 SGHVS, CDR2 FQNEAQ. Trimming removed 5 bases at V and 4 bases at J, with 14 bases between. CDR3 coding DNA: TGTGCCAGCAGCCCCGAGCAGGGAGGCACTGAAGCTTTCTTT. Its protein product is CASSPEQGGTEAFF.

The rearrangement uses TRBV27 and TRBJ2-7, with 9 bases matching TRBD1. Germline V gene data show CDR1 as MNHEY and CDR2 as SMNVEV (reference sequence). The CDR3 consists of 15 residues. V lost 3 bases and J lost 7; bases outside the gene matches: 10. The CDR3 region is CASSFLDRGSGEQYF. The CDR3 bases are TGTGCCAGCAGTTTTCTGGACAGGGGCTCGGGAGAGCAGTACTTC.

This rearrangement joins TRBV29-1 to TRBJ1-4; perhaps TRBD1 as D (5 bases). CDR1 and CDR2 from the germline V gene are SQVTM and ANQGSEA. Trimming removed 4 bases from V and 7 bases from J, with 16 bases in between. The CDR3 is 14 amino acids. CDR3 protein: CSVAVSQGGEKLFF. CDR3 DNA sequence: TGCAGCGTTGCTGTCTCGCAGGGAGGTGAAAAACTGTTTTTT.

The V gene is TRBV30, the J gene TRBJ1-6, with 9 bases matching TRBD1. The V gene's germline CDR1 is GTSNPN and CDR2 SVGIG (reference sequence). V trimming: 5 bases; J trimming: 5 bases; junction bases outside the gene matches: 7. The CDR3 spans 15 residues. Here the CDR3 DNA reads TGTGCCTGGCGGGGACAGGGAATTAATAATTCACCCCTCCACTTT. It specifies CAWRGQGINNSPLHF.

V and J are TRBV11-3 and TRBJ2-2, with 7 bases aligning to TRBD2. Germline V gene data show CDR1 as SGHNT and CDR2 as YENEEA. Losses at the gene ends were 1 base for V and 3 bases for J; bases not matched to a gene: 5. The CDR3 contains 16 residues. The CDR3: CASSLAGGGYTGELFF. The CDR3 DNA reads as TGTGCCAGCAGCTTAGCTGGGGGGGGATACACCGGGGAGCTGTTTTTT.

This chain joins TRBV5-8 and TRBJ2-3; possibly TRBD1 for D (5 bases). Germline V gene sequence: CDR1 SGHTS, CDR2 YDEGEE. The V end was cut by 2 bases, the J end by 4 bases, with 11 bases between. The length of the CDR3 is 14 residues. The CDR3 DNA reads TGTGCCAGCAGCTTTGCACAGGTCGCAGATACGCAGTATTTT. This encodes CASSFAQVADTQYF. Looking up the rest from reference TRBV5-8 and TRBJ2-3 gives the full variable domain: EAGVTQSPTHLIKTRGQQATLRCSPISGHTSVYWYQQALGLGLQFLLWYDEGEERNRGNFPPRFSGRQFPNYSSELNVNALELEDSALYLCASSFAQVADTQYFGPGTRLTVL.

The chain recombines TRBV30 with TRBJ1-3, with a tentative D call TRBD1 (6 bases). Trimming cost V 3 bases and J 4 bases, with 19 bases left between them. The germline gives CDR1 GTSNPN, CDR2 SVGIG (reference sequence). This CDR3 spans 16 amino acids. In DNA, the CDR3 is TGTGCCTGGAGCTCGGCCCGCACAGGGCTAGGAAACACCATATATTTT. This codes for CAWSSARTGLGNTIYF.

The chain's CDR3 is CASSLGWGSEAFF. CDR3 sequence (DNA): TGTGCCAGCAGCTTAGGTTGGGGCTCTGAAGCTTTCTTT. The rearrangement links TRBV7-3 to TRBJ1-1; TRBD1 is a possible D gene (5 bases). This CDR3 spans 13 amino acids. Germline CDR1 reads SGHTA; CDR2 reads FQGTGA. Trimming left V 2 bases short and J 6 bases short, with 10 bases between.

This clone turned up a few times. V and J are TRBV29-1 and TRBJ2-1; 10 nucleotides align to TRBD1. The junction had 7 bases not matched to a gene; V was cut back by 3 bases and J by 8 bases. The germline gives CDR1 SQVTM, CDR2 ANQGSEA. The CDR3 length is 14 residues. The CDR3 DNA reads as TGCAGCGTTGATGCCGGGACAGGGGAAGATGAGCAGTTCTTC. Residues: CSVDAGTGEDEQFF.

This chain uses TRBV9 with TRBJ2-1, with TRBD2 matching over 11 bases. Germline CDR1 and CDR2: SGDLS and YYNGEE. This CDR3 spans 17 amino acids. Losses at the gene ends were 1 base for V and 0 bases for J; bases not matched to a gene: 3. Written as DNA, the CDR3 is TGTGCCAGCAGCGTATCTAGCGGGGGGAGCTCCTACAATGAGCAGTTCTTC. Encoded protein: CASSVSSGGSSYNEQFF.

This chain connects TRBV15 to TRBJ1-5, with 7 positions matching TRBD1. This CDR3 is 14 amino acids long. In germline, CDR1 is LNHNV, CDR2 YYDKDF (reference sequence). V dropped 8 bases and J dropped 0; count of bases not matched to a gene: 4. The CDR3 sequence: CATWGQSSNQPQHF. The CDR3 DNA follows: TGTGCCACCTGGGGACAGAGTAGCAATCAGCCCCAGCATTTT.

There are a few counts of this clone. The chain is built from TRBV5-1 and TRBJ1-3, with D perhaps TRBD1 (5 bases). The V gene's germline CDR1 is SGHRS and CDR2 YFSETQ. V gave up 4 bases and J gave up 4 bases, with 15 bases separating them. This CDR3 is 15 amino acids long. The CDR3 DNA reads as TGCGCCAGCAGCGGGGACTCCACTCCCGGAAACACCATATATTTT. It translates to CASSGDSTPGNTIYF.

The V call is TRBV18, the J call TRBJ1-1; the D gene is possibly TRBD1 (5 bases). V lost 1 base, J lost 3 bases, and 12 bases lay in between. Germline V gives CDR1 KGHSH, CDR2 LQKENI. This CDR3 contains 15 residues. In DNA, the CDR3 is TGTGCCAGCTCACCACAGGGGAGGCCGGACACTGAAGCTTTCTTT. It specifies CASSPQGRPDTEAFF.